A single sample is the source of the 18 T cell receptor beta chains below, sequenced in a study of blood T cell repertoires in COVID-19. Produced via immunoSEQ multiplex PCR; TCRdb's table is partial and in-frame only. The profile shows fewer than 70,000 clones, around 78% of them singletons. Source material: peripheral blood. The receptor set was obtained from a human donor in a cohort sampled during active COVID-19.

This clone is judged medium-sized. The chain uses TRBV7-2 and TRBJ2-1; 7 bases align to TRBD2. Germline CDR1 and CDR2: SGHTA and FQGNSA. The CDR3 extends over 13 amino acids. V shed 5 bases, J shed 8 bases, and the junction held 6 bases outside the gene matches. CDR3 bases: TGTGCCAGCAGCCAAGGAGGGAGGGATGAGCAGTTCTTC. Encoded protein: CASSQGGRDEQFF.

This chain uses TRBV6-5 with TRBJ2-6; D gene uncertain. CDR1 and CDR2 (germline): MNHEY, SVGAGI. CDR3 length: 15 amino acids. Trimming took off 2 bases at V and 0 bases at J, with 5 bases between the two ends. The DNA of the CDR3 is TGTGCCAGCAGTTACGACAACTCTGGGGCCAACGTCCTGACTTTC. Protein product: CASSYDNSGANVLTF.

This chain joins TRBV10-1 and TRBJ1-1; D is ambiguous. Trimming shortened V by 2 bases and J by 1 base, and 8 bases separated the two germline ends. The V gene's germline CDR1 is WNHNN and CDR2 SYGVQD (reference sequence). There are 14 residues in the CDR3. CDR3 sequence (DNA): TGCGCCAGCAGTGAGGGCGGGGAGAACACTGAAGCTTTCTTT. Translating it yields CASSEGGENTEAFF.

V is TRBV4-3 and J is TRBJ2-7, with 7 bases identical to TRBD1. This CDR3 comprises 15 residues. Germline loops: CDR1 LGHNA, CDR2 YSLEER. The V segment lost 0 bases and the J segment 6 bases; nucleotides outside the gene matches: 8. The CDR3, as DNA: TGCGCCAGCAGCCAAGACACAGGGGTTTTAAGCGAGCAGTACTTC. Translated: CASSQDTGVLSEQYF.

The chain recombines TRBV7-3 with TRBJ1-1; 7 bases align to TRBD1. This CDR3 comprises 16 residues. Germline CDR1 SGHTA, CDR2 FQGTGA. Trimming at V came to 6 bases and at J to 5 bases, leaving 15 bases not matched to a gene. The CDR3 protein is CASRGPPAGGTTEAFF. The CDR3 nucleotides read TGTGCCAGCAGAGGTCCCCCCGCAGGGGGTACAACTGAAGCTTTCTTT.

The chain joins TRBV5-1 to TRBJ2-7; 10 nucleotides match TRBD2. The junction had 6 bases not matched to a gene; V was cut back by 5 bases and J by 1 base. The CDR3 sequence is 15 residues long. Germline V gene data show CDR1 as SGHRS and CDR2 as YFSETQ. The CDR3 sequence: CASSPGTSDSYEQYF. The CDR3 region has the DNA TGCGCCAGCAGTCCCGGGACTAGCGATTCCTACGAGCAGTACTTC.

The V call is TRBV18, the J call TRBJ1-4, with 9 bases lining up with TRBD1. Germline loops: CDR1 KGHSH, CDR2 LQKENI. CDR3 length: 14 residues. Unmatched junction bases numbered 6, after V lost 6 bases and J lost 7 bases. CDR3 loop: CASSPTGGREKLFF. CDR3 sequence (DNA): TGTGCCAGCTCCCCGACAGGGGGACGTGAAAAACTGTTTTTT.

The rearrangement uses TRBV19 and TRBJ2-6; TRBD1 agrees at 8 bases. Germline V CDR1 and CDR2: LNHDA, SQIVND (reference sequence). CDR3 size: 14 residues. V gave up 8 bases and J gave up 2 bases; unmatched junction bases: 2. CDR3 sequence: CASQGATGANVLTF. CDR3 nucleotide sequence: TGTGCCAGTCAGGGGGCGACTGGGGCCAACGTCCTGACTTTC.

This chain uses TRBV5-1 with TRBJ1-1; 11 nucleotides align to TRBD1. Unmatched junction bases numbered 11, after V lost 5 bases and J lost 5 bases. CDR1 is SGHRS and CDR2 is YFSETQ in the germline V gene. CDR3 length: 16 residues. CDR3 nucleotide sequence: TGCGCCAGCAGACCATCCGGGACAGGGGGTTGGACTGAAGCTTTCTTT. Protein sequence: CASRPSGTGGWTEAFF.

The chain links TRBV30 to TRBJ1-1; D not certain. This CDR3 comprises 12 residues. V lost 0 bases and J 5 bases, leaving 7 bases between the germline ends. Germline V gives CDR1 GTSNPN, CDR2 SVGIG (reference sequence). The CDR3 DNA is TGTGCCTGGAGTGTTATCGGGACTGAAGCTTTCTTT. Translation: CAWSVIGTEAFF.

The V and J genes are TRBV4-2 and TRBJ2-4; 7 nucleotides align to TRBD2. The germline CDR1 and CDR2 sequences are LGHNA and YNFKEQ. The junction had 17 bases not matched to a gene; V was cut back by 4 bases and J by 2 bases. CDR3 size: 19 residues. Written as DNA, the CDR3 is TGTGCCAGCAGCCCTTGCCTCGAGGGGCGGGAGTGTTCCAAAAACATTCAGTACTTC. Its protein product is CASSPCLEGRECSKNIQYF.

The rearrangement links TRBV11-2 to TRBJ2-7; possible D gene TRBD2, 5 bases. Germline CDR1 SGHAT, CDR2 FQNNGV. The V gene lost 2 bases and the J gene lost 6 bases, with 17 bases spanning the gap. The CDR3 spans 15 residues. The CDR3 bases are TGTGCCAGCAGCTTATTGGTCGGGATGTTGCGCGAGCAGTACTTC. Protein product: CASSLLVGMLREQYF.

V and J are TRBV5-1 and TRBJ2-1; D might be TRBD1 (6 bases). Germline V CDR1 and CDR2: SGHRS, YFSETQ. With 3 bases removed from V and 10 bases from J, the gap between germline ends came to 11 bases. The CDR3 covers 12 residues. CDR3 amino acids: CASSWLGAEQFF. The CDR3 DNA sequence: TGCGCCAGCAGCTGGCTGGGGGCGGAGCAGTTCTTC.

V and J are TRBV6-5 and TRBJ1-1; no firm D call. V lost 0 bases and J 1 base, leaving 9 bases between the germline ends. The CDR3 loop spans 15 amino acids. Germline values: CDR1 MNHEY, CDR2 SVGAGI. CDR3 sequence reads: CASSYSHTPNTEAFF. The CDR3 DNA sequence: TGTGCCAGCAGTTACTCCCATACTCCGAACACTGAAGCTTTCTTT.

This clone was seen a single time. V is TRBV25-1 and J is TRBJ1-1; D is unresolved. From germline, CDR1 is MGHDK and CDR2 SYGVNS. The CDR3 is 11 amino acids. V lost 8 bases to trimming and J lost 0 bases, with 4 bases between them. CDR3 residues: CASQMNTEAFF. The DNA of the CDR3 is TGTGCCAGCCAAATGAACACTGAAGCTTTCTTT.

The chain carries TRBV18 and TRBJ1-4; 9 nucleotides line up with TRBD1. J gave up 4 bases and V 6 bases, and 6 bases lay outside the gene matches. From germline, CDR1 is KGHSH and CDR2 LQKENI. There are 15 residues in the CDR3. The CDR3 bases are TGTGCCAGCTCCCGAGGGACAGGGAATAATGAAAAACTGTTTTTT. It is translated as CASSRGTGNNEKLFF.

This CDR3 is CASKRGTDSYEQYF. CDR3 DNA sequence: TGTGCCAGTAAAAGGGGGACAGACTCCTACGAGCAGTACTTC. The rearrangement uses TRBV19 and TRBJ2-7; 7 nucleotides agree with TRBD1. J lost 0 bases, V lost 7 bases, and 6 bases had no gene match. The CDR3 runs 14 residues. CDR1 is LNHDA and CDR2 is SQIVND in the germline V gene (reference sequence).

A few counts support this clone. The V and J genes are TRBV5-4 and TRBJ2-1; D unclear. CDR3 length: 12 amino acids. Germline values: CDR1 SGHNT, CDR2 YYREEE (reference sequence). V gave up 3 bases and J gave up 8 bases, with 9 bases separating them. CDR3 sequence (DNA): TGTGCCAGCAGCTCCCTTACAGATGAGCAGTTCTTC. Translation: CASSSLTDEQFF.